This is a list of T cell receptor beta chains from one sample in a study of blood T cell repertoires in COVID-19. The table came from immunoSEQ multiplex PCR; TCRdb's copy has only in-frame clones and leaves some out. The sample comprises fewer than 140,000 clones, over 65% of which are singletons, and 6.2% rests with the top ten. The sequenced sample was peripheral blood. The receptors here all came from a man of 80 years or more with COVID-19, enrolled during active disease. CDR3s include the opening cysteine and the closing phenylalanine or tryptophan. A D gene is named only where the DNA matches it firmly. The listing skips clone size in some rows; elsewhere it reads once, few, many or a size class.

CDR3 protein: CASSLSGQTGPTETQYF
CDR3 DNA: TGCGCCAGCAGCTTGAGTGGTCAGACAGGGCCCACAGAGACCCAGTACTTC
V gene: TRBV5-1
D gene: TRBD1
clone size: NA
J gene: TRBJ2-5

CDR3 protein: CASSRQGGNTGELFF
CDR3 DNA: TGTGCCAGTAGTCGACAGGGAGGGAACACCGGGGAGCTGTTTTTT
V gene: TRBV19
D gene: NA
clone size: NA
J gene: TRBJ2-2

CDR3 protein: CASISRDRGQAGDNEQFF
CDR3 DNA: TGTGCCAGCATTTCCCGGGACAGGGGTCAAGCGGGAGACAATGAGCAGTTCTTC
V gene: TRBV2
D gene: TRBD1
clone size: few
J gene: TRBJ2-1

CDR3 protein: CAISEGHLNTEAFF
CDR3 DNA: TGTGCCATCAGTGAAGGACACCTGAACACTGAAGCTTTCTTT
V gene: TRBV10-3
D gene: NA
clone size: NA
J gene: TRBJ1-1

CDR3 protein: CASSFGGSQNEQFF
CDR3 DNA: TGTGCCAGCAGTTTTGGTGGGAGTCAGAATGAGCAGTTCTTC
V gene: TRBV28
D gene: NA
clone size: NA
J gene: TRBJ2-1

CDR3 protein: CASSPGVAGPITDTQYF
CDR3 DNA: TGCGCCAGCAGCCCTGGGGTAGCGGGACCCATCACAGATACGCAGTATTTT
V gene: TRBV5-1
D gene: TRBD2
clone size: NA
J gene: TRBJ2-3

CDR3 protein: CASSLAGQGSPEAFF
CDR3 DNA: TGTGCCAGCAGCTTAGCGGGGCAGGGAAGCCCTGAAGCTTTCTTT
V gene: TRBV7-9
D gene: NA
clone size: NA
J gene: TRBJ1-1

CDR3 protein: CAISPGGETQYF
CDR3 DNA: TGTGCCATCAGTCCCGGGGGAGAGACCCAGTACTTC
V gene: TRBV10-3
D gene: NA
clone size: NA
J gene: TRBJ2-5

CDR3 protein: CASSRTGSYEQYF
CDR3 DNA: TGTGCCAGCTCACGGACAGGCTCCTACGAGCAGTACTTC
V gene: TRBV18
D gene: TRBD1
clone size: NA
J gene: TRBJ2-7

CDR3 protein: CASSPVTAGNTEAFF
CDR3 DNA: TGTGCCAGCAGTCCTGTGACAGCGGGGAACACTGAAGCTTTCTTT
V gene: TRBV6-5
D gene: NA
clone size: NA
J gene: TRBJ1-1

CDR3 protein: CASSPNRGGYGYTF
CDR3 DNA: TGTGCCAGCAGCCCAAACAGGGGGGGTTATGGCTACACCTTC
V gene: TRBV7-2
D gene: TRBD1
clone size: NA
J gene: TRBJ1-2

CDR3 protein: CASSPPRTGSTEAFF
CDR3 DNA: TGTGCCAGCAGTCCGCCCCGGACAGGGAGCACTGAAGCTTTCTTT
V gene: TRBV28
D gene: TRBD1
clone size: NA
J gene: TRBJ1-1

CDR3 protein: CASSLAEATNEKLFF
CDR3 DNA: TGTGCCAGCAGCTTAGCTGAGGCAACTAATGAAAAACTGTTTTTT
V gene: TRBV7-8
D gene: NA
clone size: NA
J gene: TRBJ1-4